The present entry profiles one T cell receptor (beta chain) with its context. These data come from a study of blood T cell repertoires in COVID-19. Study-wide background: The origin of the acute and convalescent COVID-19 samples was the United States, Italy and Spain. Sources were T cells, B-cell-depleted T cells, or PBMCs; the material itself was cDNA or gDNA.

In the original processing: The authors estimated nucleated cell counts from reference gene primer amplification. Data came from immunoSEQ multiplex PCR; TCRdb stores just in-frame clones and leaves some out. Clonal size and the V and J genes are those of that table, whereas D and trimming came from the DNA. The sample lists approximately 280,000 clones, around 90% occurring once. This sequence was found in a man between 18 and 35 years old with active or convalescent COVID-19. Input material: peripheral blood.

The DNA for the CDR3 is TGTGCCAGCAGTGAATCCCAGGGTCCAGATACGCAGTATTTT. Encoded protein: CASSESQGPDTQYF. V is TRBV6-1 and J is TRBJ2-3; possibly TRBD1 for D (5 bases). From germline, CDR1 is MNHNS and CDR2 SASEGT. CDR3 length: 14 residues. V was clipped by 2 bases and J by 4 bases, with 10 bases between them.